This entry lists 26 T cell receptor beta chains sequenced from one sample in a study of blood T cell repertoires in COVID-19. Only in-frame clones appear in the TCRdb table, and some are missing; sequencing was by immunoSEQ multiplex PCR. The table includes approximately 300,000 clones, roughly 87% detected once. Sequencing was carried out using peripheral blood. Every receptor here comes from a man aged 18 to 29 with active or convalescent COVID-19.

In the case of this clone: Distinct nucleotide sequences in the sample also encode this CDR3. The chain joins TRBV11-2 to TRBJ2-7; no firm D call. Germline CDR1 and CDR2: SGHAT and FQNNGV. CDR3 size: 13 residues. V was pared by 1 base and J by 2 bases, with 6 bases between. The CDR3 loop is CASSLGLAYEQYF. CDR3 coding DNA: TGTGCCAGCAGCTTAGGCCTAGCCTACGAGCAGTACTTC. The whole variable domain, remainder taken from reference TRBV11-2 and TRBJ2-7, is EAGVAQSPRYKIIEKRQSVAFWCNPISGHATLYWYQQILGQGPKLLIQFQNNGVVDDSQLPKDRFSAERLKGVDSTLKIQPAKLEDSAVYLCASSLGLAYEQYFGPGTRLTVT.

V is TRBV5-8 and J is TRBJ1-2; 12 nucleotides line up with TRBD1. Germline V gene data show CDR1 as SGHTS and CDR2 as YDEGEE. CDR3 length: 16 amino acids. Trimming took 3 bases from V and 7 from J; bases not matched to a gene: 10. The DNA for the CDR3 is TGTGCCAGCAGCTATTACGGGACAGGGGGCCACCTTGGCTACACCTTC. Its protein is CASSYYGTGGHLGYTF.

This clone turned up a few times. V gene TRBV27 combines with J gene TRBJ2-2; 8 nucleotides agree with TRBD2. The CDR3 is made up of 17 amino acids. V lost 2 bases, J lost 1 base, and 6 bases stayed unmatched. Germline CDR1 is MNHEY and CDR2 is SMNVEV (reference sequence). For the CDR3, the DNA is TGTGCCAGCAGTTTAATGGGGAGCGGGGGGAACACCGGGGAGCTGTTTTTT. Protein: CASSLMGSGGNTGELFF.

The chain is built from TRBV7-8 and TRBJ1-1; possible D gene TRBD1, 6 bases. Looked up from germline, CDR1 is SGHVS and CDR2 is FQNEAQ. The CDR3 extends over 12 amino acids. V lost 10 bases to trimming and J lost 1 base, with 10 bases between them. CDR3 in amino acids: CATGTSNTEAFF. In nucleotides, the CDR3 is TGTGCCACCGGGACATCGAACACTGAAGCTTTCTTT. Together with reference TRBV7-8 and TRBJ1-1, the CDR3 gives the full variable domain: GAGVSQSPRYKVAKRGQDVALRCDPISGHVSLFWYQQALGQGPEFLTYFQNEAQLDKSGLPSDRFFAERPEGSVSTLKIQRTQQEDSAVYLCATGTSNTEAFFGQGTRLTVV.

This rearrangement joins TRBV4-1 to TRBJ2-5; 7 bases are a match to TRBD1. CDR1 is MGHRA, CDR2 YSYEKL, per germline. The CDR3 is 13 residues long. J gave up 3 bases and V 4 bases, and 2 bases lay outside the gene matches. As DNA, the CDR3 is TGCGCCAGCAGCCGGGGACAGAAAGAGACCCAGTACTTC. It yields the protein CASSRGQKETQYF.

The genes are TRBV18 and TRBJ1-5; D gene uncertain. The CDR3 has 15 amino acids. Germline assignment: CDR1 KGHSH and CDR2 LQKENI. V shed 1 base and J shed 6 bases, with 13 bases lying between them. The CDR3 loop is CASSPLSEAGQPQHF. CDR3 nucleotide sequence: TGTGCCAGCTCACCACTTTCAGAGGCGGGTCAGCCCCAGCATTTT.

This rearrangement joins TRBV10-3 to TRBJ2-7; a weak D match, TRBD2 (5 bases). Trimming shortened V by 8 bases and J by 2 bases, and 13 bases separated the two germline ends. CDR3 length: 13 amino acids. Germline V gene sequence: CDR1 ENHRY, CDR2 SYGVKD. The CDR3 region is CAIATGSTYEQYF. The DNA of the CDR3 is TGTGCCATCGCGACGGGATCCACCTACGAGCAGTACTTC.

CDR3 nucleotides: TGTGCCAGCAGCGTAGTCGGAGGGGGCCTGAACGAGCAGTACTTC. Protein: CASSVVGGGLNEQYF. The chain recombines TRBV9 with TRBJ2-7, with a possible D match to TRBD1 (7 bases). V was pared by 0 bases and J by 5 bases, with 15 bases between. This CDR3 region has 15 residues. Germline V gives CDR1 SGDLS, CDR2 YYNGEE.

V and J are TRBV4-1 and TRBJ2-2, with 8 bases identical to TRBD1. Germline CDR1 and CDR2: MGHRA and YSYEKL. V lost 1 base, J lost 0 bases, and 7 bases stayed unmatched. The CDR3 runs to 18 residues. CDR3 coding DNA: TGCGCCAGCAGCCAAGCGCCCGGGACAGGCGCGAACACCGGGGAGCTGTTTTTT. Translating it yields CASSQAPGTGANTGELFF.

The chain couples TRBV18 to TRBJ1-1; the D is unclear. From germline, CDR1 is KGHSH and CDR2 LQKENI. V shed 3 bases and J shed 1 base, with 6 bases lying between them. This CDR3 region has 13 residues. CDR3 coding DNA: TGTGCCAGCTCACCTCCAGGGAACACTGAAGCTTTCTTT. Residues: CASSPPGNTEAFF. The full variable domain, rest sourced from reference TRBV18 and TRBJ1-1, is NAGVMQNPRHLVRRRGQEARLRCSPMKGHSHVYWYRQLPEEGLKFMVYLQKENIIDESGMPKERFSAEFPKEGPSILRIQQVVRGDSAAYFCASSPPGNTEAFFGQGTRLTVV.

The CDR3 DNA reads as TGTGCCAGCACAAGTACGGGGCAAGAGACCCAGTACTTC. Translating gives CASTSTGQETQYF. This rearrangement joins TRBV12-3 or TRBV12-4 to TRBJ2-5; TRBD2 might be the D (5 bases). V was trimmed by 7 bases and J by 2 bases, leaving 11 bases between them. CDR3 size: 13 residues.

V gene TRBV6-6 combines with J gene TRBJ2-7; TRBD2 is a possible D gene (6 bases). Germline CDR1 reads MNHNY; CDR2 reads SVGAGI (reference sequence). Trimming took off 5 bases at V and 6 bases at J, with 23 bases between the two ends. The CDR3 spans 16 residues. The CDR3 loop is CASSPGWRAGSLEQYF. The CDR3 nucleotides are TGTGCCAGCAGTCCGGGGTGGAGGGCAGGATCCCTCGAGCAGTACTTC.

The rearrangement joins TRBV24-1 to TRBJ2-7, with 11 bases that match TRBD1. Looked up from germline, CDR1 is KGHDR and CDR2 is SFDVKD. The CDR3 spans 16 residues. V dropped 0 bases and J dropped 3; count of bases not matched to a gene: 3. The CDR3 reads CATSDLTGTGGYEQYF. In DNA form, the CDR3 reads TGTGCCACCAGTGATTTGACCGGGACAGGGGGCTACGAGCAGTACTTC.

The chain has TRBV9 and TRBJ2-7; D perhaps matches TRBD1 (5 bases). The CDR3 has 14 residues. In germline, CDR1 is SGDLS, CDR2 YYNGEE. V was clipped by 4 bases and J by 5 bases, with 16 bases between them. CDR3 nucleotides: TGTGCCAGCAGCTCAGGACCAGGGTCTCACGAGCAGTACTTC. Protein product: CASSSGPGSHEQYF.

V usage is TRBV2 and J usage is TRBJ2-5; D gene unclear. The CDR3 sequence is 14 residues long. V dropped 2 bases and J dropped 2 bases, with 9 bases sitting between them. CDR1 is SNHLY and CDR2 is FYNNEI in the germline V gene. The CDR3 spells CASSERGPQETQYF. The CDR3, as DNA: TGTGCCAGCAGTGAACGCGGCCCACAAGAGACCCAGTACTTC.

This chain's CDR3 is CATMGSLNTGELFF. CDR3 bases: TGTGCCACCATGGGTAGCCTTAACACCGGGGAGCTGTTTTTT. This chain links TRBV24-1 with TRBJ2-2; no clear D. Between the trimmed V and J ends, which lost 8 bases and 2 bases, there was a span of 11 bases. Germline assignment: CDR1 KGHDR and CDR2 SFDVKD. CDR3 length: 14 residues.

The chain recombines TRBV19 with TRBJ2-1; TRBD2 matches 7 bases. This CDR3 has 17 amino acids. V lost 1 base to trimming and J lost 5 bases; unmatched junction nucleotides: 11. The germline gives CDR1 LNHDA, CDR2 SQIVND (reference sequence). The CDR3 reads CASSIAPVASGDNEQFF. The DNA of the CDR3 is TGTGCCAGTAGTATAGCCCCAGTGGCTAGCGGAGACAATGAGCAGTTCTTC.

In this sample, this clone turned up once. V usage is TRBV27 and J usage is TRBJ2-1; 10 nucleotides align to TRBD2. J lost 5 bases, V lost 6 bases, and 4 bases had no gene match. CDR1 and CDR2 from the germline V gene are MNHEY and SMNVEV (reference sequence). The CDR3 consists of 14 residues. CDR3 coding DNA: TGTGCCAGCAGACTAGCGGGACTTAACAATGAGCAGTTCTTC. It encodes CASRLAGLNNEQFF.

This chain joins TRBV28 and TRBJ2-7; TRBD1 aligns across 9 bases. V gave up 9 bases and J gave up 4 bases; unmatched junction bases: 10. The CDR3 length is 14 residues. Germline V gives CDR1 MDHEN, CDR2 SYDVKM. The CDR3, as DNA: TGTGCCAGTCGTGGACAGGGGTTCGTATACGAGCAGTACTTC. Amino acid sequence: CASRGQGFVYEQYF.

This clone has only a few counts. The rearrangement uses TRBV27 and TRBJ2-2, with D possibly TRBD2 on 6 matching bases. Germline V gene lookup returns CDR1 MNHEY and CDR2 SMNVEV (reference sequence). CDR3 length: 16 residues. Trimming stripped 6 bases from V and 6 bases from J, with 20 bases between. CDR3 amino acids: CASRGSGEPNSGELFF. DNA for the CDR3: TGTGCCAGCAGGGGGTCGGGGGAGCCCAATTCCGGGGAGCTGTTTTTT.

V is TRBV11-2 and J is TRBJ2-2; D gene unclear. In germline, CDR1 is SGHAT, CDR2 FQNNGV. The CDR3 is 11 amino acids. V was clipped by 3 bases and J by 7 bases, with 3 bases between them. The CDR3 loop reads CASSFHGELFF. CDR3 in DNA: TGTGCCAGCAGCTTTCACGGGGAGCTGTTTTTT.

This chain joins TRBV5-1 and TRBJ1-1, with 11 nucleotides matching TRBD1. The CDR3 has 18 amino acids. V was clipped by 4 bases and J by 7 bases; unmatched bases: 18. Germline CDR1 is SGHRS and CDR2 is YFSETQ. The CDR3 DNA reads TGCGCCAGCAGCCTACACGAGACTTGGACAGGGGGCGATAGTGAAGCTTTCTTT. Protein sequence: CASSLHETWTGGDSEAFF.

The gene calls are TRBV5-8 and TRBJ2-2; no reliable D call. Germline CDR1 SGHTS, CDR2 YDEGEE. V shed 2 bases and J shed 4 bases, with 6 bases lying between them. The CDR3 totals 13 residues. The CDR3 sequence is CASSFYITGELFF. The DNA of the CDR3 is TGTGCCAGCAGCTTCTATATCACCGGGGAGCTGTTTTTT.

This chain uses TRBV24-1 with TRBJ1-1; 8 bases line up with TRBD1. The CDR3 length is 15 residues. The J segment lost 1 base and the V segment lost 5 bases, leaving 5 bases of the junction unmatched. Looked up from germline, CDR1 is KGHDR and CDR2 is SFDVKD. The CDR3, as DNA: TGTGCCACCAGTGCCGCCGGGACAGGGAACACTGAAGCTTTCTTT. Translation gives CATSAAGTGNTEAFF.

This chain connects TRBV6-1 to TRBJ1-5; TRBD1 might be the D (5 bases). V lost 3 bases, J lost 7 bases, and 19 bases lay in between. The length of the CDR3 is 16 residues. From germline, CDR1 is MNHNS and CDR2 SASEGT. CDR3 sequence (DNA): TGTGCCAGCAGTGAGGTTGGGATAGGGGCAGGACAGCCCCAGCATTTT. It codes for CASSEVGIGAGQPQHF.

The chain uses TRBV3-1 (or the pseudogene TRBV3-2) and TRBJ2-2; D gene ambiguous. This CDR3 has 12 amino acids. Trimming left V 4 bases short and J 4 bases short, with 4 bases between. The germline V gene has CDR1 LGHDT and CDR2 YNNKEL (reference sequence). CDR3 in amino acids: CASSLRTGELFF. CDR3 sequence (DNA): TGTGCCAGCAGCCTGCGCACCGGGGAGCTGTTTTTT.